Following are 4 T cell receptor beta chains from one sample sequenced in a study of blood T cell repertoires in COVID-19. Sequencing used immunoSEQ multiplex PCR; TCRdb keeps in-frame clones, though not all of them. The data show 250,000 to 300,000 clones, 90% seen once. The sample taken for sequencing was peripheral blood. The receptor source for this set is a woman aged 55-69 years with COVID-19, enrolled during active disease.

This clone was picked up one time. The chain couples TRBV7-9 to TRBJ2-1; 8 bases line up with TRBD2. With 5 bases clipped from V and 9 bases from J, the junction kept 3 bases outside the gene matches. The V gene's germline CDR1 is SEHNR and CDR2 FQNEAQ (reference sequence). The CDR3 loop spans 12 amino acids. The CDR3 DNA reads as TGTGCCAGCAGCCGACTAGCGCCTGAGCAGTTCTTC. Residues: CASSRLAPEQFF.

V usage is TRBV5-1 and J usage is TRBJ1-2; D remains unclear. Germline V lookup: CDR1 SGHRS, CDR2 YFSETQ. The CDR3 covers 13 residues. V was cut by 0 bases and J by 7 bases, with 10 bases left in between. In nucleotides, the CDR3 is TGCGCCAGCAGCTTGGGGCCAGAGGTTGGCTACACCTTC. Its protein is CASSLGPEVGYTF.

This chain links TRBV18 with TRBJ1-5, with D perhaps TRBD1 (6 bases). The V end was cut by 0 bases, the J end by 6 bases, with 9 bases between. In germline, CDR1 is KGHSH, CDR2 LQKENI. CDR3 length equals 14 residues. CDR3: CASSPPGQLQPQHF. The CDR3 region has the DNA TGTGCCAGCTCACCACCTGGACAGCTTCAGCCCCAGCATTTT.

The V call is TRBV6-1, the J call TRBJ1-2; no clear D. The V gene lost 3 bases and the J gene lost 2 bases, with 10 bases spanning the gap. This CDR3 is 14 amino acids long. Germline V gives CDR1 MNHNS, CDR2 SASEGT. DNA of the CDR3: TGTGCCAGCAGTGAGCGGGCCAACAACTATGGCTACACCTTC. Translated, it gives CASSERANNYGYTF.